Presented here are 29 T cell receptor beta chains from one specimen sequenced in a study of T cell responses to AZD1222 COVID-19 vaccine. Some clones are missing from TCRdb's copy, which holds only in-frame ones; the method was immunoSEQ multiplex PCR. Its clone listing holds 150,000 or so clones. Sequenced sample: peripheral blood. These receptor sequences come from an adult in good health.

The chain uses TRBV7-9 and TRBJ2-4, with D tentatively TRBD2 (5 bases). CDR3 length: 17 amino acids. Germline V gives CDR1 SEHNR, CDR2 FQNEAQ (reference sequence). Trimming took 3 bases from V and 4 from J, leaving 19 bases between them. The CDR3 DNA reads as TGTGCCAGCAGCTTGTATCTATATCGGGAAGAGAAAAACATTCAGTACTTC. As protein: CASSLYLYREEKNIQYF.

The chain recombines TRBV2 with TRBJ2-2; D may be TRBD1 (7 bases). V was pared by 2 bases and J by 6 bases, with 10 bases between. The V gene's germline CDR1 is SNHLY and CDR2 FYNNEI. The CDR3 length is 14 residues. The CDR3 reads CASSERRGAGELFF. The CDR3, as DNA: TGTGCCAGCAGTGAACGCAGGGGGGCCGGGGAGCTGTTTTTT.

The chain has TRBV6-5 and TRBJ2-7, with a weak D call TRBD1 (6 bases). Germline-derived CDR1 and CDR2 are MNHEY and SVGAGI. V shed 6 bases and J shed 2 bases, with 8 bases lying between them. The CDR3 consists of 12 residues. CDR3 sequence reads: CASSRTAYEQYF. In DNA form, the CDR3 reads TGTGCCAGCAGCAGGACAGCCTACGAGCAGTACTTC.

V gene TRBV28 combines with J gene TRBJ1-5, with D possibly TRBD1 on 6 matching bases. Between the trimmed V and J ends, which lost 3 bases and 8 bases, there was a span of 14 bases. The germline V gene has CDR1 MDHEN and CDR2 SYDVKM. This CDR3 contains 14 residues. The CDR3 DNA reads as TGTGCCAGCAGTTTTCGCAGGGGTTTGAAGCCCCAGCATTTT. This encodes CASSFRRGLKPQHF.

The chain joins TRBV7-9 to TRBJ2-3; 8 bases are a match to TRBD1. CDR1 and CDR2 (germline): SEHNR, FQNEAQ (reference sequence). The CDR3 runs 15 residues. The V gene end was trimmed by 5 bases and the J gene end by 3 bases; junction bases not matched to a gene: 7. CDR3 DNA sequence: TGTGCCAGCAGCGCTGGACAGGGTGGGACAGATACGCAGTATTTT. Its protein is CASSAGQGGTDTQYF.

This rearrangement joins TRBV7-2 to TRBJ1-1, with D possibly being TRBD1 (5 bases). Trimming left V 1 base short and J 4 bases short, with 10 bases between. Germline CDR1 reads SGHTA; CDR2 reads FQGNSA. This CDR3 contains 14 residues. The CDR3 DNA reads TGTGCCAGCAGCTTAGTGAATACAGGCACTGAAGCTTTCTTT. Amino acid sequence: CASSLVNTGTEAFF.

This chain uses TRBV4-2 with TRBJ1-3, with D uncertain. V lost 0 bases, J lost 0 bases, and 12 bases lay in between. Germline values: CDR1 LGHNA, CDR2 YNFKEQ. The CDR3 totals 17 residues. The CDR3, as DNA: TGTGCCAGCAGCCAAGACCCAGGCCGTTCCTCTGGAAACACCATATATTTT. Residues: CASSQDPGRSSGNTIYF.

J is TRBJ2-2 and V is TRBV24-1; 7 bases align to TRBD1. From germline, CDR1 is KGHDR and CDR2 SFDVKD. This CDR3 comprises 15 residues. Trimming cost V 5 bases and J 5 bases; bases outside gene matches: 7. CDR3 sequence: CATSGKGARTGELFF. CDR3 nucleotides: TGTGCCACCAGTGGGAAGGGGGCGAGGACCGGGGAGCTGTTTTTT.

The chain employs TRBV28 and TRBJ2-7, with 10 bases identical to TRBD1. Germline CDR1 MDHEN, CDR2 SYDVKM. The CDR3 runs to 17 residues. V lost 5 bases and J lost 1; bases outside the gene matches: 11. The CDR3 sequence: CASSPFGTGDSSYEQYF. Written as DNA, the CDR3 is TGTGCCAGCAGTCCGTTTGGGACAGGGGACTCTTCCTACGAGCAGTACTTC.

The CDR3 region has the DNA TGTGCCAGCAGTTACTCTCGGCCGGGGTCTGGAAACACCATATATTTT. Translating it yields CASSYSRPGSGNTIYF. The chain recombines TRBV6-5 with TRBJ1-3; no reliable D call. This CDR3 comprises 16 residues. Germline V gene data show CDR1 as MNHEY and CDR2 as SVGAGI. V gave up 0 bases and J gave up 1 base, with 10 bases separating them.

This sequence joins TRBV18 and TRBJ1-3; 8 bases map to TRBD1. The V gene end was trimmed by 3 bases and the J gene end by 0 bases; junction bases not matched to a gene: 4. The germline V gene has CDR1 KGHSH and CDR2 LQKENI. The CDR3 has 16 residues. The CDR3 reads CASSPGTGSSGNTIYF. The CDR3 DNA is TGTGCCAGCTCACCGGGGACAGGTTCCTCTGGAAACACCATATATTTT.

V gene TRBV9 combines with J gene TRBJ1-6; D gene ambiguous. Germline-derived CDR1 and CDR2 are SGDLS and YYNGEE. The V and J ends lost 5 bases and 5 bases respectively, with 11 bases between them. This CDR3 comprises 14 residues. The CDR3 loop is CASSIGRNNSPLHF. In DNA form, the CDR3 reads TGTGCCAGCAGTATCGGACGGAATAATTCACCCCTCCACTTT.

A note on this clone: Other DNA sequences in the same sample also yield this CDR3. The gene calls are TRBV6-5 and TRBJ1-1; 8 nucleotides align to TRBD1. The CDR3 is made up of 13 amino acids. Trimming took 5 bases from V and 4 from J; bases not matched to a gene: 3. Germline assignment: CDR1 MNHEY and CDR2 SVGAGI. DNA for the CDR3: TGTGCCAGCAGTCCTACAGGGGGCACTGAAGCTTTCTTT. Protein product: CASSPTGGTEAFF.

This rearrangement joins TRBV11-2 to TRBJ2-5, with unresolved D. The CDR3 spans 14 residues. Germline V lookup: CDR1 SGHAT, CDR2 FQNNGV. Trimming removed 6 bases from V and 5 bases from J, with 16 bases in between. The DNA of the CDR3 is TGTGCCAGCAGAGAACGTAAGGACGGGGAGACCCAGTACTTC. This encodes CASRERKDGETQYF. Variable domain in full (rest from reference TRBV11-2 and TRBJ2-5): EAGVAQSPRYKIIEKRQSVAFWCNPISGHATLYWYQQILGQGPKLLIQFQNNGVVDDSQLPKDRFSAERLKGVDSTLKIQPAKLEDSAVYLCASRERKDGETQYFGPGTRLLVL.

The chain employs TRBV3-1 (or the pseudogene TRBV3-2) and TRBJ2-7, with 8 bases fitting TRBD1. The CDR3 is made up of 13 amino acids. Germline values: CDR1 LGHDT, CDR2 YNNKEL (reference sequence). V dropped 4 bases and J dropped 4; count of bases not matched to a gene: 3. CDR3 in DNA: TGTGCCAGCAGCCCGGACAGGGAGTACGAGCAGTACTTC. Translated: CASSPDREYEQYF.

J is TRBJ2-1 and V is TRBV19, with 7 bases identical to TRBD1. The germline V gene encodes CDR1 LNHDA and CDR2 SQIVND (reference sequence). V lost 0 bases and J lost 10; bases outside the gene matches: 6. CDR3 length equals 14 residues. The CDR3 DNA is TGTGCCAGTAGTATAGATCAAGGGGGCTTGGAGCAGTTCTTC. This sequence encodes CASSIDQGGLEQFF.

J is TRBJ1-1 and V is TRBV4-1; TRBD1 is a possible D gene (6 bases). The CDR3 is 17 amino acids. V lost 0 bases and J lost 3, with 17 bases in between. CDR1 and CDR2 from the germline V gene are MGHRA and YSYEKL. Here the CDR3 reads CASSQDGGGQGYTEAFF. The CDR3 DNA follows: TGCGCCAGCAGCCAAGATGGGGGGGGGCAAGGATACACTGAAGCTTTCTTT.

The rearrangement uses TRBV13 and TRBJ2-1; no reliable D call. CDR1 and CDR2 (germline): PRHDT, FYEKMQ (reference sequence). There are 16 residues in the CDR3. V was clipped by 0 bases and J by 2 bases, with 11 bases between them. CDR3 nucleotides: TGTGCCAGCAGCTTAGGCGTATTGAACCCCTACAATGAGCAGTTCTTC. Its protein product is CASSLGVLNPYNEQFF.

The genes are TRBV4-1 and TRBJ1-3; weak D call: TRBD1 (5 bases). Trimming removed 0 bases from V and 2 bases from J, with 11 bases in between. The germline gives CDR1 MGHRA, CDR2 YSYEKL. The CDR3 consists of 16 residues. The CDR3 here is CASSQEVAGTGNTIYF. CDR3 sequence (DNA): TGCGCCAGCAGCCAAGAAGTGGCAGGGACTGGAAACACCATATATTTT.

The chain combines TRBV18 with TRBJ2-5; D call uncertain. CDR3 size: 14 residues. The germline V gene has CDR1 KGHSH and CDR2 LQKENI. Between the trimmed V and J ends, which lost 1 base and 0 bases, there was a span of 6 bases. The DNA of the CDR3 is TGTGCCAGCTCACCACGGGGATACCAAGAGACCCAGTACTTC. Amino acid sequence: CASSPRGYQETQYF.

This chain joins TRBV12-3 or TRBV12-4 and TRBJ1-1, with a tentative D call TRBD1 (6 bases). The CDR3 is 13 amino acids. V lost 0 bases to trimming and J lost 11 bases, with 13 bases between them. In nucleotides, the CDR3 is TGTGCCAGCAGTTTAGCCAGTACAGGGAGGGCTTTCTTT. Encoded protein: CASSLASTGRAFF.

The V and J genes are TRBV18 and TRBJ1-3; D is undetermined. CDR3 length equals 13 residues. The germline V and J ends were trimmed by 6 bases and 6 bases, with 12 bases remaining between them. CDR1 and CDR2 from the germline V gene are KGHSH and LQKENI. The CDR3 DNA follows: TGTGCCAGCTCCCCGGGAGACACAAACACCATATATTTT. Translating gives CASSPGDTNTIYF.

The chain carries TRBV30 and TRBJ1-5; the D is unclear. V shed 1 base and J shed 6 bases, with 10 bases lying between them. Germline V gene sequence: CDR1 GTSNPN, CDR2 SVGIG (reference sequence). This CDR3 has 13 residues. CDR3: CAWSGGSGQPQHF. For the CDR3, the DNA is TGTGCCTGGAGTGGAGGATCTGGTCAGCCCCAGCATTTT.

The V call is TRBV7-2, the J call TRBJ1-1; D not certain. CDR3 length equals 17 residues. V was shortened by 1 base and J by 0 bases, with 15 bases between the two germline ends. The germline gives CDR1 SGHTA, CDR2 FQGNSA. The CDR3 DNA sequence: TGTGCCAGCAGCTTAGTCAGCAGAGGCTTCATGAACACTGAAGCTTTCTTT. Encoded protein: CASSLVSRGFMNTEAFF.

The chain uses TRBV7-9 and TRBJ1-1; D gene unclear. Per the germline V gene, CDR1 is SEHNR and CDR2 is FQNEAQ (reference sequence). CDR3 length: 14 residues. V gave up 1 base and J gave up 1 base, with 7 bases separating them. CDR3 residues: CASSLEGGNTEAFF. CDR3 bases: TGTGCCAGCAGCTTAGAGGGAGGGAACACTGAAGCTTTCTTT.

V is TRBV3-1 (or the pseudogene TRBV3-2) and J is TRBJ1-6; D might be TRBD1 (5 bases). The CDR3 extends over 15 amino acids. The V gene's germline CDR1 is LGHDT and CDR2 YNNKEL (reference sequence). V lost 6 bases, J lost 1 base, and 10 bases lay in between. The CDR3 here is CASRPGGSYNSPLHF. The CDR3 nucleotides are TGTGCCAGCAGACCCGGGGGGTCCTATAATTCACCCCTCCACTTT.

V is TRBV2 and J is TRBJ1-3, with D unclear. The length of the CDR3 is 14 residues. With 10 bases removed from V and 2 bases from J, the gap between germline ends came to 15 bases. CDR1 SNHLY and CDR2 FYNNEI come from the germline V gene. For the CDR3, the DNA is TGTGCCACGAGGAGGGAAGCTGCTGGAAACACCATATATTTT. As protein: CATRREAAGNTIYF.

The J gene is TRBJ2-1, the V gene TRBV6-5; the match to TRBD1 covers 10 bases. The CDR3 sequence is 14 residues long. In germline, CDR1 is MNHEY, CDR2 SVGAGI. Trimming cost V 5 bases and J 5 bases; bases outside gene matches: 3. The CDR3 sequence is CASSRDRGNNEQFF. In DNA, the CDR3 is TGTGCCAGCAGTCGGGACAGGGGCAACAATGAGCAGTTCTTC.

V gene TRBV4-1 combines with J gene TRBJ2-6, with D maybe TRBD2 (5 bases). From germline, CDR1 is MGHRA and CDR2 YSYEKL. The V gene lost 4 bases and the J gene lost 0 bases, with 13 bases spanning the gap. The CDR3 consists of 17 residues. As DNA, the CDR3 is TGCGCCAGCAGCCCCTCCGCCGGGGTCTCTGGGGCCAACGTCCTGACTTTC. It is translated as CASSPSAGVSGANVLTF.